This T cell receptor beta chain was documented in a study of blood T cell repertoires in COVID-19. This clone has only one observation. Generated by immunoSEQ multiplex PCR, the TCRdb table keeps only in-frame clones and is missing some. Of roughly 89,000 clones listed, 75% to 85% are singletons. Trimming pared 3 bases from V and 7 bases from J, leaving 9 bases between. From germline, CDR1 is MNHNS and CDR2 SASEGT. CDR3 length: 12 residues. The chain uses TRBV6-1 and TRBJ1-2; weak D call: TRBD1 (5 bases). Sequencing was performed on peripheral blood. This clonotype was obtained from a woman between 70 and 85 years old with acute or convalescent COVID-19. The CDR3 region has the DNA TGTGCCAGCAGTGATAGGACATTTGGCTACACCTTC. Translation: CASSDRTFGYTF.